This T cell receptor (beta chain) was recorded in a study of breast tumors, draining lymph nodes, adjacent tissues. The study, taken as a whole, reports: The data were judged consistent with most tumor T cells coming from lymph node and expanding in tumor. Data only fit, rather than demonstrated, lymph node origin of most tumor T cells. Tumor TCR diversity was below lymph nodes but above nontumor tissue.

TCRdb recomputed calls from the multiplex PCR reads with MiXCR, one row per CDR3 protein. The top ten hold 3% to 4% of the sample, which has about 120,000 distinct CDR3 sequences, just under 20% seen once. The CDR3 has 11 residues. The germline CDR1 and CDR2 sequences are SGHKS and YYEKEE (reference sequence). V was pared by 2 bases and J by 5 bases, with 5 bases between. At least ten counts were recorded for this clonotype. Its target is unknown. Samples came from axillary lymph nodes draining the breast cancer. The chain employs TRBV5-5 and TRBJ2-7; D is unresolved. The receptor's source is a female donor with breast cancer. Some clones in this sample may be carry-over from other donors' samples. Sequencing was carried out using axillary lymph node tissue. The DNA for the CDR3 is TGTGCCAGCAGCTTTATCAACGAGCAGTACTTC. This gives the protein CASSFINEQYF.